This T cell receptor beta chain emerged from a study of blood T cell repertoires in COVID-19. Study overall: T cells, B-cell-depleted T cells, or PBMCs supplied cDNA or gDNA.

Germline V gene lookup returns CDR1 MNHNY and CDR2 SVGAGI (reference sequence). This CDR3 spans 15 amino acids. Trimming at V came to 0 bases and at J to 3 bases, leaving 4 bases not matched to a gene. Using immunoSEQ multiplex PCR, the repertoire was profiled, and TCRdb retains in-frame clones only, with some absent. The sample shows approximately 300,000 clones, just under 90% of them seen only once. This clonotype originated in a woman aged 35 to 49 with acute or convalescent COVID-19. The chain combines TRBV6-6 with TRBJ2-7; 8 bases align to TRBD1. The specimen was peripheral blood. CDR3 sequence reads: CASSYSPGQDYEQYV. The CDR3 DNA sequence: TGTGCCAGCAGTTACTCACCGGGACAGGACTACGAGCAGTACGTC.